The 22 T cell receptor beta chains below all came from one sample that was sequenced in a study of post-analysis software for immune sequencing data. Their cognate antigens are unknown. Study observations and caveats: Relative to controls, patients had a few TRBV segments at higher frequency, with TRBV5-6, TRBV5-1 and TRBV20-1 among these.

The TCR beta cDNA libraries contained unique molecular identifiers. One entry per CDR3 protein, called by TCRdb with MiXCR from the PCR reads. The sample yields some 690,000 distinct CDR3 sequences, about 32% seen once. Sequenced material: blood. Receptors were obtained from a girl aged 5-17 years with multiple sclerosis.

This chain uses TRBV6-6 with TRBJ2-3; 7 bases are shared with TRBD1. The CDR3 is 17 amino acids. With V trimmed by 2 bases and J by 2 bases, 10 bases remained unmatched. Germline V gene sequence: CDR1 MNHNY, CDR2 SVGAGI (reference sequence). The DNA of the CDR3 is TGTGCCAGCAGTTACCCGAGGACAGGACAAAACACAGATACGCAGTATTTT. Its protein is CASSYPRTGQNTDTQYF.

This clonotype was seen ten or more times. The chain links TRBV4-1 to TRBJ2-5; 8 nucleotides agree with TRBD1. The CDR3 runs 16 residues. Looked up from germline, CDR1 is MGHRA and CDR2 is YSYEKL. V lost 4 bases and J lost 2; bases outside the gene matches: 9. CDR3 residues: CASSPGFGQGQETQYF. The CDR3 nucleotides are TGCGCCAGCAGCCCAGGTTTCGGACAGGGTCAAGAGACCCAGTACTTC.

The CDR3 nucleotides read TGTGCCAGCAGTCCCCCGGGAAATTTCCCTAACTATGGCTACACCTTC. Translation: CASSPPGNFPNYGYTF. The genes are TRBV28 and TRBJ1-2, with unresolved D. This CDR3 region has 16 residues. Trimming removed 5 bases at V and 0 bases at J, with 16 bases between. Looked up from germline, CDR1 is MDHEN and CDR2 is SYDVKM.

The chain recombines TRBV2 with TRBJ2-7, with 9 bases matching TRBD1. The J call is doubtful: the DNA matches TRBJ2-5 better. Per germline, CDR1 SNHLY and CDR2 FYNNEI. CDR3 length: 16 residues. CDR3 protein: CASSDQGPQGAKTQYF. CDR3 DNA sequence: TGTGCCAGCAGTGATCAGGGACCACAGGGGGCGAAGACCCAGTACTTC.

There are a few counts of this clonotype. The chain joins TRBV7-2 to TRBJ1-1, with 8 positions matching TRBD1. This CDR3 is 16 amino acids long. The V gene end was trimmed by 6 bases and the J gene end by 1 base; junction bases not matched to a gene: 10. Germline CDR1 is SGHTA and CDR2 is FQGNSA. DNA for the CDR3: TGTGCCAGCAGACGACCCAGGGGGCCGGGGAACACTGAAGCTTTCTTT. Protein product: CASRRPRGPGNTEAFF.

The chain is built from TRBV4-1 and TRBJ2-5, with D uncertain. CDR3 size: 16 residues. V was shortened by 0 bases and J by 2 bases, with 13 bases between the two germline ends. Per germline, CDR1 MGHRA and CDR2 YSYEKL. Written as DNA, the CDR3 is TGCGCCAGCAGCCAAGAGTTCCCGCGCGTACAAGAGACCCAGTACTTC. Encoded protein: CASSQEFPRVQETQYF.

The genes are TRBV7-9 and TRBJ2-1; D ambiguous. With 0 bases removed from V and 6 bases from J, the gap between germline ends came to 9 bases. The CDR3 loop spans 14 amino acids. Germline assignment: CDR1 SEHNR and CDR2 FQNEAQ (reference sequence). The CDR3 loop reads CASSLAQLVNEQFF. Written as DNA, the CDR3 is TGTGCCAGCAGCTTAGCGCAATTAGTCAATGAGCAGTTCTTC.

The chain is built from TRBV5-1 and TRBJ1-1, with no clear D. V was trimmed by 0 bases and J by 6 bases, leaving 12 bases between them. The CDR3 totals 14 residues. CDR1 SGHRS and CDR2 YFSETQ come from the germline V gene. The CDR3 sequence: CASSLEGGIAEAFF. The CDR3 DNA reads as TGCGCCAGCAGCTTGGAGGGTGGCATAGCTGAAGCTTTCTTT.

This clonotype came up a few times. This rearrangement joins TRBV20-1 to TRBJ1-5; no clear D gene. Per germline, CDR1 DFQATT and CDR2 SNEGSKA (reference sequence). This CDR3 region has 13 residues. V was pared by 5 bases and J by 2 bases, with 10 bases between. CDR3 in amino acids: CSADQRGNQPQHF. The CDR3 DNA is TGCAGTGCTGACCAACGCGGCAATCAGCCCCAGCATTTT.

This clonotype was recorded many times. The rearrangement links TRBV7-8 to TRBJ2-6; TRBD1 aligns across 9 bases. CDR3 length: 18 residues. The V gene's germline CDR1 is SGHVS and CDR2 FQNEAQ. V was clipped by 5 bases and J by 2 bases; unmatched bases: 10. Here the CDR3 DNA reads TGTGCCAGCAGCGCAAGGACAGGGGCACGGGCTGGGGCCAACGTCCTGACTTTC. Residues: CASSARTGARAGANVLTF.

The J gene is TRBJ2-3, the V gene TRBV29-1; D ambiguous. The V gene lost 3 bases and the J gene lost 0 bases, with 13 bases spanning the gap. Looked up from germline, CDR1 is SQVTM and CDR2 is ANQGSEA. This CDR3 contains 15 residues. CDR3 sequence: CSVEADGHSTDTQYF. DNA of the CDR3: TGCAGCGTTGAGGCAGACGGCCATAGCACAGATACGCAGTATTTT.

The CDR3 here is CASSPMQGRNTEAFF. The CDR3 nucleotides read TGTGCCAGCTCACCAATGCAGGGGCGGAACACTGAAGCTTTCTTT. The chain carries TRBV18 and TRBJ1-1; the D gene is possibly TRBD1 (6 bases). The germline gives CDR1 KGHSH, CDR2 LQKENI. This CDR3 has 15 amino acids. The V end was cut by 2 bases, the J end by 1 base, with 11 bases between.

The CDR3 coding sequence is TGCGCCAGCAGCTCCGGGACCGGAGACTACGAGCAGTACTTC. Its protein product is CASSSGTGDYEQYF. V and J are TRBV4-3 and TRBJ2-7, with D perhaps being TRBD1 or TRBD2 (5 bases each). V was clipped by 5 bases and J by 3 bases, with 14 bases between them. Germline assignment: CDR1 LGHNA and CDR2 YSLEER. This CDR3 has 14 amino acids.

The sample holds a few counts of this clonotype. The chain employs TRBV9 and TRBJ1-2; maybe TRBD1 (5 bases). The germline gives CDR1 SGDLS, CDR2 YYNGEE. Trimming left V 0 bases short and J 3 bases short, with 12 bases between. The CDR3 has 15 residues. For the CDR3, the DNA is TGTGCCAGCAGCGTAGGAGGGCAGGGTTACTATGGCTACACCTTC. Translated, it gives CASSVGGQGYYGYTF.

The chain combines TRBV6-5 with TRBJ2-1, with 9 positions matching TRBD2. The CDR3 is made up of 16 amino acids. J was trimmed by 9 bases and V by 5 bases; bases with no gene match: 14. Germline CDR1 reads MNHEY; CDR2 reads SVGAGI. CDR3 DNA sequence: TGTGCCAGCAGTCAAGTTAGCGGGAGCACCGGTAGTGAGCAGTTCTTC. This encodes CASSQVSGSTGSEQFF.

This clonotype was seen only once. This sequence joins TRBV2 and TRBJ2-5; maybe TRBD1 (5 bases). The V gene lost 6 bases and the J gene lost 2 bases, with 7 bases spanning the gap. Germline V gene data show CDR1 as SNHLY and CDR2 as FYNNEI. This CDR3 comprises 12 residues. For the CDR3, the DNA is TGTGCCAGCAGCAGGGTACAAGAGACCCAGTACTTC. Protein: CASSRVQETQYF. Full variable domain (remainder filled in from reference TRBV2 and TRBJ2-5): EPEVTQTPSHQVTQMGQEVILRCVPISNHLYFYWYRQILGQKVEFLVSFYNNEISEKSEIFDDQFSVERPDGSNFTLKIRSTKLEDSAMYFCASSRVQETQYFGPGTRLLVL.

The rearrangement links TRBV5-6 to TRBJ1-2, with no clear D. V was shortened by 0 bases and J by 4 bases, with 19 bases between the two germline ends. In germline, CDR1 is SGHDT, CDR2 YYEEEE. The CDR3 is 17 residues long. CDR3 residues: CASSLVGTLPGSYGYTF. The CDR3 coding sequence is TGTGCCAGCAGCTTGGTAGGAACCCTACCGGGGTCCTATGGCTACACCTTC.

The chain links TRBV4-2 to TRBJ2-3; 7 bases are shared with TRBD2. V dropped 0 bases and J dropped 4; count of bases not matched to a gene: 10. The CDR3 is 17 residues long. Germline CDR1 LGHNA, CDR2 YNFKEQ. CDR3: CASSQEGPAGRADTQYF. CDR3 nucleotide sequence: TGTGCCAGCAGCCAAGAAGGGCCAGCGGGGAGGGCAGATACGCAGTATTTT.

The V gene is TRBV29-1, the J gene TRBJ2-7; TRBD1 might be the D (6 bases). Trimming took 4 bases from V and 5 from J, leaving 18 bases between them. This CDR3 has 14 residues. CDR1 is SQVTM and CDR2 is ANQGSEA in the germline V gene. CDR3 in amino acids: CSVGWWQGNHEQYF. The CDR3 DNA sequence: TGCAGCGTTGGCTGGTGGCAGGGGAACCACGAGCAGTACTTC.

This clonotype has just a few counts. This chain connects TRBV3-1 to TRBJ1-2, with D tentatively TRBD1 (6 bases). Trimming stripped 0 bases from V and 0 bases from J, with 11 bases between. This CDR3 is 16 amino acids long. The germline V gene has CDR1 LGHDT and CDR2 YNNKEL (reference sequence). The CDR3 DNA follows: TGTGCCAGCAGCCAAGACAGGACAGCAACTAACTATGGCTACACCTTC. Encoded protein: CASSQDRTATNYGYTF.

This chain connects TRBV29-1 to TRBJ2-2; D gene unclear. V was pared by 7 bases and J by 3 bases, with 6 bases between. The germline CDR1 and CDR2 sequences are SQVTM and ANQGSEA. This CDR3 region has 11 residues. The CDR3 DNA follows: TGCAGCGCCCAATACACCGGGGAGCTGTTTTTT. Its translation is CSAQYTGELFF.

DNA of the CDR3: TGTGCCAGCAGCCGTTTAACACAGAGCTCCTACAATGAGCAGTACTTC. Translation: CASSRLTQSSYNEQYF. The chain carries TRBV12-3 or TRBV12-4 and TRBJ2-1; no clear D gene. The closer fit of TRBJ2-7 to the DNA end suggests the J call may be wrong. The CDR3 is 16 amino acids.